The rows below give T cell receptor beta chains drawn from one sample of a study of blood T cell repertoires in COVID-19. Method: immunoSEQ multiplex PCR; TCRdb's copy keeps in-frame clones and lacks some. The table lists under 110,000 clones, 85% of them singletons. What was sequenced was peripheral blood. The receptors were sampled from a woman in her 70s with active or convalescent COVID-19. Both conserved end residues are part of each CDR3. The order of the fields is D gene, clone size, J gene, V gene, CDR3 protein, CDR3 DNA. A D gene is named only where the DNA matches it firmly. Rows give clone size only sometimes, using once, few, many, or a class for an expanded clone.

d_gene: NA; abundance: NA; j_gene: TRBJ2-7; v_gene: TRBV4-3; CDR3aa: CASSQAGARSEQYF; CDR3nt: TGCGCCAGCAGCCAAGCAGGGGCGCGGTCCGAGCAGTACTTC
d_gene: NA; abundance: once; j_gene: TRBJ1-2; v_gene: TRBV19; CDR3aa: CASSMEQPPYGYTF; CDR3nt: TGTGCCAGTAGTATGGAACAGCCACCCTATGGCTACACCTTC
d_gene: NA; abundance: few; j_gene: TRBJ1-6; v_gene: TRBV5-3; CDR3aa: CARSSEANSPLHF; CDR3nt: TGTGCCAGAAGCTCGGAGGCCAATTCACCCCTCCACTTT
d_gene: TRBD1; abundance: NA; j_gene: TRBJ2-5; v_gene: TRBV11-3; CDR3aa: CASSLAVRGNEETQYF; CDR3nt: TGTGCCAGCAGCTTAGCTGTCAGGGGGAATGAAGAGACCCAGTACTTC
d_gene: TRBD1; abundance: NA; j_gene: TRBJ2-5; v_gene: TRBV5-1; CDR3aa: CASSYGQGETQYF; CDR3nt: TGCGCCAGCAGCTATGGACAGGGGGAGACCCAGTACTTC
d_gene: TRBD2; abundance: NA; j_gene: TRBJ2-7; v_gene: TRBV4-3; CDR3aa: CASSQSGSAYEQYF; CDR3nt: TGCGCCAGCAGCCAAAGCGGGAGTGCCTACGAGCAGTACTTC
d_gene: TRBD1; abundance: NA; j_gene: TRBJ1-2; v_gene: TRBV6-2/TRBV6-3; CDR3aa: CASSYHGTGGNYGYTF; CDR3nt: TGTGCCAGCAGTTACCACGGGACAGGGGGTAACTATGGCTACACCTTC
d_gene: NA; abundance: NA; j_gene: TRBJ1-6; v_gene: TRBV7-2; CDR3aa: CASSFNLPPLHF; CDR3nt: TGTGCCAGCAGCTTTAACTTACCACCCCTCCACTTT
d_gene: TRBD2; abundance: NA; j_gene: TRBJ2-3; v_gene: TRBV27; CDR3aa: CASSYGGTTDTQYF; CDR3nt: TGTGCCAGCAGTTACGGGGGGACCACAGATACGCAGTATTTT
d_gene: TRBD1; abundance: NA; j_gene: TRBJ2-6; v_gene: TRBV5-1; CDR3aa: CASSSGTGAGGANVLTF; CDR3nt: TGCGCCAGCAGCTCCGGGACAGGGGCCGGTGGGGCCAACGTCCTGACTTTC
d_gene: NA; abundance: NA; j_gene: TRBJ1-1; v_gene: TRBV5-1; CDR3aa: CASSLDRDTEAFF; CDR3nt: TGCGCCAGCAGCTTGGACAGAGACACTGAAGCTTTCTTT
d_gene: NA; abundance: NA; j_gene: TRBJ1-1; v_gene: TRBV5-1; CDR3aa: CASSLNRGNTEAFF; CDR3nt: TGCGCCAGCAGCTTGAATCGGGGGAACACTGAAGCTTTCTTT
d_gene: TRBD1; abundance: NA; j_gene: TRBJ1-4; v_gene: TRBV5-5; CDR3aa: CASSLGTGNEKLFF; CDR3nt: TGTGCCAGCAGCTTGGGGACAGGCAATGAAAAACTGTTTTTT
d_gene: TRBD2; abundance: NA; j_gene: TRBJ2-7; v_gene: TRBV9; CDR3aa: CASSPTSGRYEQYF; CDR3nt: TGTGCCAGCAGCCCCACTAGCGGGAGATACGAGCAGTACTTC
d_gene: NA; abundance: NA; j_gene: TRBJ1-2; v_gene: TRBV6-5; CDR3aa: CASSPSRGYTF; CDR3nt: TGTGCCAGCAGTCCATCCAGGGGCTACACCTTC
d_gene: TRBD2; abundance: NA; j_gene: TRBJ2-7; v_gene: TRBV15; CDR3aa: CATSDGLAGYTYEQYF; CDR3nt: TGTGCCACCAGCGACGGACTAGCGGGATATACTTACGAGCAGTACTTC
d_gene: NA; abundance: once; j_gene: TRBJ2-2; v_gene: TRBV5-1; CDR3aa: CASSLVGGELFF; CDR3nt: TGCGCCAGCAGCTTGGTCGGCGGGGAGCTGTTTTTT
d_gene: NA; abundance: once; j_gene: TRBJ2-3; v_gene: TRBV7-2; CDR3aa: CASSLVGTTDTQYF; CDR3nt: TGTGCCAGCAGCTTAGTAGGGACTACAGATACGCAGTATTTT
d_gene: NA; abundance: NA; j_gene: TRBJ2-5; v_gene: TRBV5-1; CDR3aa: CASSTEPQETQYF; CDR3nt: TGCGCCAGCAGCACAGAACCTCAAGAGACCCAGTACTTC
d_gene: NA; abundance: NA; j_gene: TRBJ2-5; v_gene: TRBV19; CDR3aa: CASSTGKLGETQYF; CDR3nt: TGTGCCAGTAGTACCGGGAAGCTGGGAGAGACCCAGTACTTC
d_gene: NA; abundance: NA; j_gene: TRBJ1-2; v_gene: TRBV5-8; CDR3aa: CASSPNYGYTF; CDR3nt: TGTGCCAGCAGCCCGAACTATGGCTACACCTTC
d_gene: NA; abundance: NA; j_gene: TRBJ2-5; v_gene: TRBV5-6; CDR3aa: CASSRGRGWETQYF; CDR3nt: TGTGCCAGCAGCAGAGGCAGGGGCTGGGAGACCCAGTACTTC
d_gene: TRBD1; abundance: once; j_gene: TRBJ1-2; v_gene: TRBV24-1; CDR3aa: CATSDDGQGPYGYTF; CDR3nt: TGTGCCACCAGTGATGACGGACAGGGTCCCTATGGCTACACCTTC
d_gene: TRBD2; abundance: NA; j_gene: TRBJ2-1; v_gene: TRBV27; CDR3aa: CASSLRGGRVDEQFF; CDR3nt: TGTGCCAGCAGTTTAAGGGGCGGGAGGGTCGATGAGCAGTTCTTC
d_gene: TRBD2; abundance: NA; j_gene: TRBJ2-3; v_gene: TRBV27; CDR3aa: CASSLRGRAADTQYF; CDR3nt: TGTGCCAGCAGTTTACGCGGGAGGGCCGCAGATACGCAGTATTTT
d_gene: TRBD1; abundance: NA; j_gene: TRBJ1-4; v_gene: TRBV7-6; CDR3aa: CASSTTGTGYEKLFF; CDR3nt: TGTGCCAGCAGCACCACCGGGACAGGGTATGAAAAACTGTTTTTT
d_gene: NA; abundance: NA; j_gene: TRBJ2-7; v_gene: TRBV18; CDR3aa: CASSRANLHEQYF; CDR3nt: TGTGCCAGCTCACGGGCCAACTTACACGAGCAGTACTTC
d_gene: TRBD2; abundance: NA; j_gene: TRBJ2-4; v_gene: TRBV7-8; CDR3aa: CASSSLAGAKNIQYF; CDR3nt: TGTGCCAGCAGCTCTCTAGCGGGAGCCAAAAACATTCAGTACTTC
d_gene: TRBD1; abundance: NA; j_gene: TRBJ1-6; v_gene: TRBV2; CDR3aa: CASRSRDRTLHSPLHF; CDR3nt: TGTGCCAGCAGGTCCCGGGACAGGACATTACACTCACCCCTCCACTTT
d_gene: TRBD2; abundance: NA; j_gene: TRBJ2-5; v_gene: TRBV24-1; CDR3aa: CATSDYAGGWETQYF; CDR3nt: TGTGCCACCAGTGATTACGCGGGAGGTTGGGAGACCCAGTACTTC
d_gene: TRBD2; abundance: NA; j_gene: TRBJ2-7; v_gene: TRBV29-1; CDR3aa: CSVEASGKPPYEQYF; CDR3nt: TGCAGCGTTGAAGCTAGCGGGAAACCGCCCTACGAGCAGTACTTC
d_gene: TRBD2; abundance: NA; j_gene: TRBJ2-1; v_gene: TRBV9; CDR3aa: CASSQGLAGGPFGDEQFF; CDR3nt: TGTGCCAGCAGCCAGGGACTAGCGGGAGGGCCTTTTGGGGATGAGCAGTTCTTC
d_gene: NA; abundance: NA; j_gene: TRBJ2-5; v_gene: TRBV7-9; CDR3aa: CASSLTGERETQYF; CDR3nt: TGTGCCAGCAGCTTGACCGGGGAGAGGGAGACCCAGTACTTC